Listed here are 8 T cell receptor beta chains from one sample, sequenced in a study of control samples from healthy donors and cancer patients. The assay was immunoSEQ multiplex PCR, and TCRdb's table has in-frame clones only and misses some. Seen here are 400,000 to 500,000 clones, 75% to 95% observed once, and the top ten hold approximately 6.3%. Material: PBMCs. The origin of the receptors is a middle-aged man with head and neck cancer.

The V call is TRBV28, the J call TRBJ2-5; 12 nucleotides agree with TRBD2. V lost 5 bases, J lost 5 bases, and 3 bases stayed unmatched. Germline V gene data show CDR1 as MDHEN and CDR2 as SYDVKM. The length of the CDR3 is 14 residues. CDR3 nucleotide sequence: TGTGCCAGCAGTCTAGCGGGAGGGGTCGAGACCCAGTACTTC. It encodes CASSLAGGVETQYF.

The chain joins TRBV9 to TRBJ2-7, with 15 positions matching TRBD2. This CDR3 contains 18 residues. The junction had 8 bases not matched to a gene; V was cut back by 2 bases and J by 2 bases. Per the germline V gene, CDR1 is SGDLS and CDR2 is YYNGEE. CDR3 in DNA: TGTGCCAGCAGCGTCGGACTAGCGGGGGGGCCTCTCGCCTACGAGCAGTACTTC. Encoded protein: CASSVGLAGGPLAYEQYF.

The rearrangement joins TRBV7-9 to TRBJ1-4; D is possibly TRBD1 (6 bases). Germline values: CDR1 SEHNR, CDR2 FQNEAQ (reference sequence). The V end lost 5 bases, the J end lost 5 bases, and 15 bases lay between the germline ends. This CDR3 comprises 15 residues. This chain's CDR3 is CASSIHQGSNEKLFF. As DNA, the CDR3 is TGTGCCAGCAGCATTCATCAGGGGTCCAATGAAAAACTGTTTTTT.

The chain recombines TRBV11-3 with TRBJ2-7, with a tentative D call TRBD1 (5 bases). The germline V gene encodes CDR1 SGHNT and CDR2 YENEEA. This CDR3 contains 17 residues. V lost 2 bases, J lost 1 base, and 18 bases lay in between. The CDR3 sequence: CASSLYIPRDRSYEQYF. CDR3 DNA: TGTGCCAGCAGCTTATATATCCCTCGAGACAGATCCTACGAGCAGTACTTC. The variable domain in full, completed from reference TRBV11-3 and TRBJ2-7, reads EAGVVQSPRYKIIEKKQPVAFWCNPISGHNTLYWYLQNLGQGPELLIRYENEEAVDDSQLPKDRFSAERLKGVDSTLKIQPAELGDSAVYLCASSLYIPRDRSYEQYFGPGTRLTVT.

V is TRBV19 and J is TRBJ2-1; 15 bases align to TRBD2. V lost 4 bases, J lost 10 bases, and 2 bases stayed unmatched. The CDR3 is 14 residues long. Germline V gene data show CDR1 as LNHDA and CDR2 as SQIVND (reference sequence). The CDR3 nucleotides are TGTGCCAGTAGTAGGACTAGCGGGGGGGCCGAGCAGTTCTTC. It encodes CASSRTSGGAEQFF.

This chain links TRBV7-3 with TRBJ1-2; D gene uncertain. Between the trimmed V and J ends, which lost 4 bases and 2 bases, there was a span of 11 bases. CDR1 is SGHTA and CDR2 is FQGTGA in the germline V gene. This CDR3 is 14 amino acids long. As DNA, the CDR3 is TGTGCCAGCAGCTACCGGGCGGGAAACTATGGCTACACCTTC. Its translation is CASSYRAGNYGYTF.

The chain is built from TRBV11-2 and TRBJ2-7; D perhaps matches TRBD2 (5 bases). CDR3 length equals 14 residues. V was trimmed by 5 bases and J by 2 bases, leaving 13 bases between them. CDR1 is SGHAT, CDR2 FQNNGV, per germline. CDR3 residues: CASSQRAFTYEQYF. The CDR3 bases are TGTGCCAGCAGCCAGAGGGCCTTCACCTACGAGCAGTACTTC.

J is TRBJ2-7 and V is TRBV7-9; D might be TRBD1 or TRBD2, each matching 6 bases. This CDR3 region has 16 residues. V lost 1 base, J lost 4 bases, and 17 bases lay in between. Per the germline V gene, CDR1 is SEHNR and CDR2 is FQNEAQ (reference sequence). CDR3 coding DNA: TGTGCCAGCAGCTTAGAGACGGGGGCCGGAGGGTACGAGCAGTACTTC. Protein product: CASSLETGAGGYEQYF.